This T cell receptor beta chain was sequenced during a study of identifying expanded T cells in peripheral blood. Study outcomes and limitations: Clone count variance between roughly 2-week samples rose with total template count.

For this clone: Its antigen is unknown.

Assay used: immunoSEQ multiplex PCR; TCRdb lists only in-frame clones, some missing. Counted here are 70,000 to 95,000 clones, roughly 90% occurring once; the ten biggest clones make up approximately 4%. No infections or other immune events were documented during collection. The CDR3 has 15 residues. The clonotype comes from a person between 18 and 75 years old in good health. The sample comprised blood. This sequence joins TRBV21-1 and TRBJ1-6; the listed D gene, TRBD1, was not tested against the DNA. TRBV21-1 is a pseudogene. CDR3 in amino acids: CASSGGDRGNSPLHF. The CDR3, as DNA: TGTGCCAGCAGCGGAGGGGACAGGGGGAATTCACCCCTCCACTTT.